The source of this T cell receptor (beta chain) is a study of long-term antiretroviral therapy in people with HIV. At survey level, the immunoSEQ assay was run in its v3.0 version. Assay: immunoSEQ multiplex PCR; the TCRdb copy retains only in-frame clones and omits some. The data hold roughly 30,000 clones, with 80% observed a single time. The length of the CDR3 is 17 residues. CDR1 is SEHNR, CDR2 FQNEAQ, per germline (reference sequence). The ends lost 0 bases at V and 3 bases at J; junction bases unmatched: 4. Sequencing was performed on unsorted PBMCs, taken 0.3 years after starting antiretroviral therapy. The J gene is TRBJ2-1, the V gene TRBV7-9, with TRBD1 matching over 11 bases. The source of this sequence is a man aged 35-49 years with HIV. This CDR3 is CASSLAGGQGVYNEQFF. The CDR3 DNA follows: TGTGCCAGCAGCTTAGCCGGGGGACAGGGGGTCTACAATGAGCAGTTCTTC.